This TCR beta chain was obtained from a study of T cell repertoires and Cas9 in healthy adults. Study-level information: Characterization of SpCas9-reactive CD4 and CD8 T cells covered multi-effector potency, cytotoxicity and lineage.

Study-level results: SpCas9-reactive effector T cells were reportedly restrained in vitro by SpCas9-reactive regulatory T cells.

On this clone itself: The antigen remains unidentified.

Clones were sequenced by immunoSEQ multiplex PCR, and TCRdb holds only the in-frame ones, with some missing. The sample contains 20,000 to 25,000 clones, under 95% of which appear only once. In germline, CDR1 is SGHTA, CDR2 FQGNSA. The CDR3 extends over 14 amino acids. Trimming cost V 4 bases and J 8 bases, with 15 bases left between them. This receptor was obtained from a human donor in good health. This chain joins TRBV7-2 and TRBJ2-1; D call uncertain. The sample comprised CD4+ effector T cells (CD127+, CD25-, CD137-, CD154-) from PBMCs; culture status not recorded. In DNA form, the CDR3 reads TGTGCCAGCAGCTACGTAAAGACGGCGGATGAGCAGTTCTTC. It translates to CASSYVKTADEQFF.